One T cell receptor beta chain is described in this entry. The target antigen is unknown. This sample stems from a study of T cells in Graves' hyperthyroidism and ophthalmopathy. TCR beta CDR3 regions were amplified from RNA. With the HTBI primer set, the TCR CDR3 went through a first round of RT-PCR. TCRdb processed the multiplex PCR reads anew with MiXCR; each CDR3 protein has one entry. The sample lists a few hundred thousand distinct CDR3 sequences, over 35% seen once, with about two fifths in the top ten. Study conclusions and caveats: Onset of ophthalmopathy came a median approximately 6 months after the model predicted it.

The source is an adult woman with Graves' disease, either hyperthyroidism or ophthalmopathy (not recorded which). The sequenced material came from peripheral blood or thyroid tissue (not recorded which).

The DNA of the CDR3 is TGTGCCAGTAGTACCTCTCGGGACGGTCCTGCTTTCTTT. This translates into CASSTSRDGPAFF. The chain employs TRBV19 and TRBJ1-1, with D possibly being TRBD1 (5 bases). CDR1 is LNHDA and CDR2 is SQIVND in the germline V gene (reference sequence). The CDR3 loop spans 13 amino acids. Trimming pared 4 bases from V and 11 bases from J, leaving 17 bases between. Together with reference TRBV19 and TRBJ1-1, the CDR3 gives the full variable domain: DGGITQSPKYLFRKEGQNVTLSCEQNLNHDAMYWYRQDPGQGLRLIYYSQIVNDFQKGDIAEGYSVSREKKESFPLTVTSAQKNPTAFYLCASSTSRDGPAFFGQGTRLTVV.